Presented here are 10 T cell receptor beta chains from one specimen sequenced in a study of cytomegalovirus exposure and HLA in healthy donors. PCR used 60 Vbeta primers and 13 Jbeta primers. Data came from immunoSEQ multiplex PCR; TCRdb stores just in-frame clones and leaves some out. The sample has around 150,000 clones, around 72% seen once; the top ten hold approximately 1.5%. Sequencing was performed on PBMCs. The origin of the receptors is a man aged 50-60 years in good health and CMV-seronegative.

The chain joins TRBV25-1 to TRBJ2-1, with TRBD1 matching 9 bases. The CDR3 runs to 14 residues. The V and J ends lost 10 bases and 7 bases, in that order; junction bases with no gene match: 11. The V gene's germline CDR1 is MGHDK and CDR2 SYGVNS. The CDR3 spells CAIFDRGDSNEQFF. CDR3 coding DNA: TGTGCCATCTTCGACAGGGGGGATTCTAATGAGCAGTTCTTC.

This clone occurred a few times. The chain employs TRBV6-1 and TRBJ1-2; 9 bases map to TRBD1. Germline CDR1 and CDR2: MNHNS and SASEGT. The CDR3 has 15 amino acids. The junction had 5 bases not matched to a gene; V was cut back by 5 bases and J by 1 base. The CDR3 spells CASSNRDRVNYGYTF. CDR3 DNA: TGTGCCAGCAGTAACCGGGACAGGGTTAACTATGGCTACACCTTC.

The V and J genes are TRBV7-9 and TRBJ1-3, with 9 bases that match TRBD1. Trimming took 1 base from V and 0 from J; bases not matched to a gene: 10. Germline V gene sequence: CDR1 SEHNR, CDR2 FQNEAQ (reference sequence). The CDR3 runs to 19 residues. Here the CDR3 reads CASSLEVGQGSLSGNTIYF. The CDR3 region has the DNA TGTGCCAGCAGCTTAGAGGTGGGACAGGGATCCCTCTCTGGAAACACCATATATTTT.

Comments on this clone: The junction shows a germline mismatch at one end, possibly a read error. J is TRBJ2-7 and V is TRBV15; D perhaps matches TRBD1 (6 bases). Germline-derived CDR1 and CDR2 are LNHNV and YYDKDF (reference sequence). The CDR3 extends over 12 amino acids. CDR3 DNA: TGTGCCACCAGCCGAGACAGGTATGAAATAGACTTC. This codes for CATSRDRYEIDF.

This sequence joins TRBV5-4 and TRBJ2-7; no reliable D call. The CDR3 runs to 15 residues. V was trimmed by 3 bases and J by 0 bases, leaving 13 bases between them. The germline gives CDR1 SGHNT, CDR2 YYREEE (reference sequence). CDR3 nucleotide sequence: TGTGCCAGCAGCTCATTTGACTCGAGCTCCTACGAGCAGTACTTC. Its protein is CASSSFDSSSYEQYF.

With respect to this clone: The junction departs from the called germline gene at one end, perhaps through a read error. The chain combines TRBV11-2 with TRBJ1-6, with 10 bases identical to TRBD1. Germline V gene sequence: CDR1 SGHAT, CDR2 FQNNGV. The CDR3 consists of 15 residues. CDR3 in amino acids: CASRPTGGYDSPLHF. The CDR3, as DNA: TGTGCCAGCAGACCGACAGGGGGCTATGATTCACCCCTCCACTTT.

There are a few counts of this clone. V usage is TRBV18 and J usage is TRBJ1-5; no definite D call. This CDR3 spans 15 amino acids. Trimming removed 2 bases from V and 6 bases from J, with 14 bases in between. Germline CDR1 reads KGHSH; CDR2 reads LQKENI. The CDR3 bases are TGTGCCAGCTCACCATTAGAGGGAACGGGTCAGCCCCAGCATTTT. This encodes CASSPLEGTGQPQHF.

The chain recombines TRBV7-3 with TRBJ2-2; weak D call: TRBD1 (6 bases). This CDR3 contains 16 residues. Trimming removed 0 bases at V and 0 bases at J, with 8 bases between. In germline, CDR1 is SGHTA, CDR2 FQGTGA. CDR3: CASSLTQGSNTGELFF. The CDR3 DNA reads TGTGCCAGCAGCTTAACGCAGGGGTCGAACACCGGGGAGCTGTTTTTT.

The chain joins TRBV6-5 to TRBJ1-1; 7 bases map to TRBD1. The CDR3 has 15 amino acids. The V gene end was trimmed by 1 base and the J gene end by 0 bases; junction bases not matched to a gene: 2. Germline CDR1 MNHEY, CDR2 SVGAGI. CDR3 nucleotide sequence: TGTGCCAGCAGTTACTACAGGGGAATGAACACTGAAGCTTTCTTT. Translating it yields CASSYYRGMNTEAFF.

The genes are TRBV25-1 and TRBJ1-6; 7 bases fit TRBD1. CDR3 length equals 14 residues. V trimming: 10 bases; J trimming: 7 bases; junction bases outside the gene matches: 10. Germline CDR1 reads MGHDK; CDR2 reads SYGVNS. This chain's CDR3 is CATFKGAENSPLHF. DNA for the CDR3: TGTGCCACCTTTAAGGGGGCGGAAAATTCACCCCTCCACTTT. Full variable domain (rest looked up from reference TRBV25-1 and TRBJ1-6): EADIYQTPRYLVIGTGKKITLECSQTMGHDKMYWYQQDPGMELHLIHYSYGVNSTEKGDLSSESTVSRIRTEHFPLTLESARPSHTSQYLCATFKGAENSPLHFGNGTRLTVT.